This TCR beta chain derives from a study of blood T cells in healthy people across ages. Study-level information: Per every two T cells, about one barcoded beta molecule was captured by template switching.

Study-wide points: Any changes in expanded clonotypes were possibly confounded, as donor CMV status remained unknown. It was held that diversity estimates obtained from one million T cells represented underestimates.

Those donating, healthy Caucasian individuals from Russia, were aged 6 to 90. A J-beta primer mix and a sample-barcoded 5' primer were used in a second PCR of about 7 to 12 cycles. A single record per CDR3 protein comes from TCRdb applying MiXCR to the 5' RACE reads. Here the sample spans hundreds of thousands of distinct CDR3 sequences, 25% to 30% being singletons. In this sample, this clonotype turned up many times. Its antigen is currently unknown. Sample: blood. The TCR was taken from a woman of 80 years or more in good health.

The CDR3 region has the DNA TGTGCCAGCAGCTTAGGAGGCCGCTACAATGAGCAGTTCTTC. It codes for CASSLGGRYNEQFF. The chain has TRBV7-3 and TRBJ2-1, with a possible D match to TRBD2 (5 bases). This CDR3 contains 14 residues. The V end was cut by 2 bases, the J end by 3 bases, with 8 bases between. Germline V gene lookup returns CDR1 SGHTA and CDR2 FQGTGA.